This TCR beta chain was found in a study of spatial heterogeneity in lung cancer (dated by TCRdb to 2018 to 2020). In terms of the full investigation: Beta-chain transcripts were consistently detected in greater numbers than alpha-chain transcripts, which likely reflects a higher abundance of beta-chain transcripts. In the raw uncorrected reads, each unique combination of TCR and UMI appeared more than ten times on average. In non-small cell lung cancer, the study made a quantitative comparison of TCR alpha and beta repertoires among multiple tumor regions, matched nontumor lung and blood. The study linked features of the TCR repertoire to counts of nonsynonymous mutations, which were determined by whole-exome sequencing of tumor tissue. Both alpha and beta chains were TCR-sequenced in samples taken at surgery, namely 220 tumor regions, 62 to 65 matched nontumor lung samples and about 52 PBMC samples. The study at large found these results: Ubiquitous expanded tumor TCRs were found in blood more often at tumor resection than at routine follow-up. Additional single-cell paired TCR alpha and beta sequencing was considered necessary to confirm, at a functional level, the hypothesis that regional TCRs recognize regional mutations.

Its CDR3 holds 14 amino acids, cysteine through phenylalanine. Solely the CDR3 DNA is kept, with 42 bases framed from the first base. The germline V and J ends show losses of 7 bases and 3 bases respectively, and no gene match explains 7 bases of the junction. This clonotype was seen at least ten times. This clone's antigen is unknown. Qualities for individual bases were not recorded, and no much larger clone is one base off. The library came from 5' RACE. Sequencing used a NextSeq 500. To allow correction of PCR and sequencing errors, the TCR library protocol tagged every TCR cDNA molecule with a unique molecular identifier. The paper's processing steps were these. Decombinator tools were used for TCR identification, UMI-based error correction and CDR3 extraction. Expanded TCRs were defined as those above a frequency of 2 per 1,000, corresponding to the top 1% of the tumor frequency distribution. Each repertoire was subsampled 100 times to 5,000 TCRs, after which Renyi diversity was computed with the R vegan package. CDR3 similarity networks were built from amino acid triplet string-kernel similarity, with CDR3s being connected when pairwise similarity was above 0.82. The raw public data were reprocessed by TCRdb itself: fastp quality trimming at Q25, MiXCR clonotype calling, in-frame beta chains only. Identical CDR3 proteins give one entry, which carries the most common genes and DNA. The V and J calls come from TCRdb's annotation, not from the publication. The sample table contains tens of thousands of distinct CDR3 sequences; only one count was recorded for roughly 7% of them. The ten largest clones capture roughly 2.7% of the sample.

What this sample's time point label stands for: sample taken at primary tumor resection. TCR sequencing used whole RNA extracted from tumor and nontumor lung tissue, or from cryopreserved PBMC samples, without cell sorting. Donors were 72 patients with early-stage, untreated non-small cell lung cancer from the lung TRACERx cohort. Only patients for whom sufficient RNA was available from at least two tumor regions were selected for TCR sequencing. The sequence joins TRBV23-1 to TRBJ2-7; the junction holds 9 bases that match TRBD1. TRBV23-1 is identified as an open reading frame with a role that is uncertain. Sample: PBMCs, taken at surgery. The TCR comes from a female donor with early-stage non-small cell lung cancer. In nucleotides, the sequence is TGCGCCAGCATATGGACAGGGGAGGACTACGAGCAGTACTTC. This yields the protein CASIWTGEDYEQYF.